The 23 T cell receptor beta chains reported below all come from one sample, sequenced in a study of cytomegalovirus exposure and HLA in healthy donors. The PCR made use of 60 Vbeta and 13 Jbeta primers. Clones were sequenced by immunoSEQ multiplex PCR, and TCRdb holds only the in-frame ones, with some missing. Of 150,000 to 200,000 clones detected, about four fifths appear once; the ten largest clones hold around 0.25%. The sequenced sample consisted of PBMCs. These receptors were obtained from a boy aged 5-17 years in good health and CMV-seronegative.

This rearrangement joins TRBV27 to TRBJ1-2; 9 bases fit TRBD1. J gave up 6 bases and V 5 bases, and 7 bases lay outside the gene matches. The CDR3 extends over 14 amino acids. CDR1 and CDR2 (germline): MNHEY, SMNVEV (reference sequence). CDR3 residues: CASSQRQGEDGYTF. In DNA form, the CDR3 reads TGTGCCAGCAGTCAAAGACAGGGGGAGGATGGCTACACCTTC.

The chain recombines TRBV7-8 with TRBJ2-5, with D perhaps TRBD2 (7 bases). Germline V lookup: CDR1 SGHVS, CDR2 FQNEAQ. Trimming cost V 1 base and J 2 bases, with 11 bases left between them. This CDR3 has 15 amino acids. In nucleotides, the CDR3 is TGTGCCAGCAGCTTAGGGGCGGGGGCACAAGAGACCCAGTACTTC. Protein sequence: CASSLGAGAQETQYF.

In its sample, this clone was seen once. The gene calls are TRBV5-1 and TRBJ1-2; 9 bases are a match to TRBD1. J was trimmed by 4 bases and V by 4 bases; bases with no gene match: 8. Germline values: CDR1 SGHRS, CDR2 YFSETQ. CDR3 size: 15 residues. CDR3 sequence: CASSRTQGASYGYTF. As DNA, the CDR3 is TGCGCCAGCAGCCGTACACAGGGGGCGAGCTATGGCTACACCTTC.

This rearrangement joins TRBV12-5 to TRBJ2-7, with D maybe TRBD2 (5 bases). Germline V gene sequence: CDR1 LGHNT, CDR2 FRNRAP. Trimming stripped 8 bases from V and 0 bases from J, with 11 bases between. CDR3 length: 13 residues. The CDR3 region is CASRGANSYEQYF. The CDR3 DNA sequence: TGTGCTAGTCGGGGAGCAAACTCCTACGAGCAGTACTTC. Variable domain in full (rest from reference TRBV12-5 and TRBJ2-7): DARVTQTPRHKVTEMGQEVTMRCQPILGHNTVFWYRQTMMQGLELLAYFRNRAPLDDSGMPKDRFSAEMPDATLATLKIQPSEPRDSAVYFCASRGANSYEQYFGPGTRLTVT.

The genes are TRBV7-8 and TRBJ1-4, with D possibly TRBD1 on 6 matching bases. This CDR3 has 14 amino acids. Trimming left V 3 bases short and J 8 bases short, with 13 bases between. Germline CDR1 reads SGHVS; CDR2 reads FQNEAQ. In DNA form, the CDR3 reads TGTGCCAGCAGCTTTTCACAGGGTATGGAAAAACTGTTTTTT. It codes for CASSFSQGMEKLFF.

A single count supports this clone. The rearrangement links TRBV30 to TRBJ1-2, with 7 bases lining up with TRBD1. After removal of 5 bases from V and 6 bases from J, the junction contained 6 bases not matched to a gene. CDR1 GTSNPN and CDR2 SVGIG come from the germline V gene (reference sequence). The CDR3 sequence is 12 residues long. CDR3 in amino acids: CAWSDRENGYTF. Here the CDR3 DNA reads TGTGCCTGGTCCGACAGGGAGAATGGCTACACCTTC.

V usage is TRBV11-2 and J usage is TRBJ2-7; D is perhaps TRBD1 (5 bases). The CDR3 has 16 residues. V dropped 6 bases and J dropped 0 bases, with 18 bases sitting between them. Germline V gene sequence: CDR1 SGHAT, CDR2 FQNNGV. The CDR3 loop is CASSLAWTPSSYEQYF. In DNA form, the CDR3 reads TGTGCCAGCAGTCTGGCGTGGACACCGAGCTCCTACGAGCAGTACTTC.

The V gene is TRBV28, the J gene TRBJ2-1, with TRBD2 identical over 12 bases. V was clipped by 5 bases and J by 5 bases; unmatched bases: 7. Looked up from germline, CDR1 is MDHEN and CDR2 is SYDVKM. The CDR3 spans 16 residues. This CDR3 is CASSAHLAGGDNEQFF. In nucleotides, the CDR3 is TGTGCCAGCAGTGCCCATCTAGCGGGAGGGGACAATGAGCAGTTCTTC.

In this sample, this clone turned up a few times. V is TRBV2 and J is TRBJ1-1; D is uncertain. The CDR3 totals 10 residues. Trimming removed 5 bases at V and 7 bases at J, with 5 bases between. Germline CDR1 reads SNHLY; CDR2 reads FYNNEI. The CDR3 DNA is TGTGCCAGCAGTCTCCTTGAAGCTTTCTTT. Translation gives CASSLLEAFF.

The CDR3 DNA reads TGCAGTGCGACCCACTCGGGGGAGCAGTACTTC. Encoded protein: CSATHSGEQYF. V is TRBV20-1 and J is TRBJ2-7; D may be TRBD2 (5 bases). From germline, CDR1 is DFQATT and CDR2 SNEGSKA (reference sequence). CDR3 size: 11 residues. Trimming removed 6 bases from V and 7 bases from J, with 13 bases in between.

The chain links TRBV7-2 to TRBJ2-7, with 7 bases lining up with TRBD1. Germline CDR1 is SGHTA and CDR2 is FQGNSA. After removal of 5 bases from V and 2 bases from J, the junction contained 6 bases not matched to a gene. This CDR3 has 14 residues. CDR3 bases: TGTGCCAGCAGCCTCACGACAGGGCCCTACGAGCAGTACTTC. This encodes CASSLTTGPYEQYF.

In DNA, the CDR3 is TGTGCCAGCAGTTACTCTAGCGGGGCCAGCTCCTACGAGCAGTACTTC. This sequence encodes CASSYSSGASSYEQYF. V usage is TRBV6-5 and J usage is TRBJ2-7; 8 bases are shared with TRBD2. The germline gives CDR1 MNHEY, CDR2 SVGAGI. Unmatched junction bases numbered 4, after V lost 0 bases and J lost 0 bases. This CDR3 region has 16 residues.

The chain combines TRBV11-2 with TRBJ1-1, with D possibly being TRBD1 (5 bases). Trimming removed 6 bases from V and 7 bases from J, with 9 bases in between. The germline gives CDR1 SGHAT, CDR2 FQNNGV. The CDR3 has 11 amino acids. This chain's CDR3 is CASSQTVEAFF. The CDR3 bases are TGTGCCAGCAGTCAGACAGTTGAAGCTTTCTTT.

V gene TRBV6-1 combines with J gene TRBJ2-7; perhaps TRBD2 as D (6 bases). Germline assignment: CDR1 MNHNS and CDR2 SASEGT. The CDR3 loop spans 15 amino acids. Trimming removed 2 bases from V and 4 bases from J, with 15 bases in between. The CDR3 here is CASSEFGGFGYEQYF. Written as DNA, the CDR3 is TGTGCCAGCAGTGAATTTGGGGGGTTCGGGTACGAGCAGTACTTC.

The table lists this clone with a few counts. The chain uses TRBV6-5 and TRBJ1-1; D not certain. From germline, CDR1 is MNHEY and CDR2 SVGAGI. The CDR3 loop spans 14 amino acids. Between the trimmed V and J ends, which lost 5 bases and 0 bases, there was a span of 10 bases. CDR3 nucleotides: TGTGCCAGCAGTGGTCCCGGGATGAACACTGAAGCTTTCTTT. As protein: CASSGPGMNTEAFF.

This clone has only a few counts. The chain combines TRBV27 with TRBJ2-7, with 8 nucleotides matching TRBD1. V gave up 4 bases and J gave up 6 bases; unmatched junction bases: 11. CDR1 MNHEY and CDR2 SMNVEV come from the germline V gene (reference sequence). The CDR3 totals 15 residues. The DNA of the CDR3 is TGTGCCAGCAGTTCCTCCGCGCGAACAGGGGGCGAGCAGTACTTC. It specifies CASSSSARTGGEQYF.

The CDR3 here is CASSLEGLAGGEQYF. In DNA form, the CDR3 reads TGTGCCAGCAGCTTGGAAGGACTAGCGGGTGGCGAGCAGTACTTC. The V call is TRBV7-2, the J call TRBJ2-7; 11 positions agree with TRBD2. The CDR3 covers 15 residues. The J segment lost 6 bases and the V segment lost 3 bases, leaving 7 bases of the junction unmatched. Germline assignment: CDR1 SGHTA and CDR2 FQGNSA.

The chain uses TRBV9 and TRBJ1-2; a possible D gene is TRBD1 (6 bases). Trimming took off 3 bases at V and 3 bases at J, with 9 bases between the two ends. Germline CDR1 SGDLS, CDR2 YYNGEE. This CDR3 has 13 residues. The chain's CDR3 is CASSGQAYYGYTF. The DNA of the CDR3 is TGTGCCAGCAGCGGACAGGCGTACTATGGCTACACCTTC.

The rearrangement uses TRBV11-2 and TRBJ2-7; maybe TRBD2 (6 bases). The CDR3 loop spans 12 amino acids. V shed 6 bases and J shed 6 bases, with 12 bases lying between them. The germline V gene encodes CDR1 SGHAT and CDR2 FQNNGV. CDR3 sequence: CASSQLRGEQYF. The CDR3 DNA is TGTGCCAGCAGTCAATTGCGGGGCGAGCAGTACTTC. The whole variable domain, remainder taken from reference TRBV11-2 and TRBJ2-7, is EAGVAQSPRYKIIEKRQSVAFWCNPISGHATLYWYQQILGQGPKLLIQFQNNGVVDDSQLPKDRFSAERLKGVDSTLKIQPAKLEDSAVYLCASSQLRGEQYFGPGTRLTVT.

This clone was counted between two and nine times. For the CDR3, the DNA is TGTGCCAGCAGCTTGGTGCGGGAGACCTCCTACAATGAGCAGTTCTTC. Its translation: CASSLVRETSYNEQFF. This chain joins TRBV5-6 and TRBJ2-1; 7 nucleotides align to TRBD2. CDR1 is SGHDT, CDR2 YYEEEE, per germline. V dropped 0 bases and J dropped 0; count of bases not matched to a gene: 3. This CDR3 spans 16 amino acids. Full variable domain (rest looked up from reference TRBV5-6 and TRBJ2-1): DAGVTQSPTHLIKTRGQQVTLRCSPKSGHDTVSWYQQALGQGPQFIFQYYEEEERQRGNFPDRFSGHQFPNYSSELNVNALLLGDSALYLCASSLVRETSYNEQFFGPGTRLTVL.

The chain recombines TRBV27 with TRBJ1-4; D perhaps matches TRBD1 (6 bases). Trimming left V 3 bases short and J 5 bases short, with 13 bases between. This CDR3 is built from 15 residues. In germline, CDR1 is MNHEY, CDR2 SMNVEV (reference sequence). The CDR3 spells CASSFLGQPNEKLFF. The CDR3 DNA is TGTGCCAGCAGTTTTCTAGGACAGCCAAATGAAAAACTGTTTTTT.

The rearrangement links TRBV19 to TRBJ2-2; TRBD2 is a possible D gene (6 bases). The germline V gene has CDR1 LNHDA and CDR2 SQIVND (reference sequence). This CDR3 has 13 residues. V dropped 1 base and J dropped 6 bases, with 6 bases sitting between them. Here the CDR3 DNA reads TGTGCCAGTAGTATAGGCGGGGCCGGGGAGCTGTTTTTT. Translated, it gives CASSIGGAGELFF.

The chain employs TRBV5-6 and TRBJ2-7, with TRBD2 matching over 7 bases. The CDR3 is 14 residues long. Germline CDR1 reads SGHDT; CDR2 reads YYEEEE. The junction had 10 bases not matched to a gene; V was cut back by 7 bases and J by 3 bases. The chain's CDR3 is CASGRRGTGYEQYF. CDR3 DNA sequence: TGTGCCAGCGGACGGCGGGGGACGGGCTACGAGCAGTACTTC.